The subject of this entry is one T cell receptor (beta chain). The data were taken from a study of T-cell reconstitution after alpha-beta-depleted transplantation in children. With 3 bases removed from V and 0 bases from J, the gap between germline ends came to 14 bases. There are 15 residues in the CDR3. Looked up from germline, CDR1 is DFQATT and CDR2 is SNEGSKA (reference sequence). Researchers prepared the TCRbeta library using unique molecular identifiers, the study reports. TCRdb itself ran the PCR reads through MiXCR, one entry per CDR3 protein. The sample includes 420,000 or so distinct CDR3 sequences, around 9.9% seen only once; the top ten take roughly 6%.

This rearrangement joins TRBV20-1 to TRBJ1-1, with D hard to call. The sample here was PBMCs from the stem cell graft donor, taken from the stem cell graft. The TCR originated in a human donor who donated a stem cell graft to a child with acute myeloid leukemia. The CDR3 DNA reads as TGCAGTGCTAGGCCCCCTGGTAGGGTGAACACTGAAGCTTTCTTT. This sequence encodes CSARPPGRVNTEAFF.